Below, one T cell receptor (beta chain) is given with its context. These data originate in a study of T-cell memory formation after mild COVID-19. Trimming shortened V by 8 bases and J by 3 bases, and 14 bases separated the two germline ends. This CDR3 is 14 amino acids long. Germline V gene sequence: CDR1 MNHEY, CDR2 SVGEGT. TCRdb reprocessed the 5' RACE reads with MiXCR, giving one entry per CDR3 protein. This table holds roughly 600,000 distinct CDR3 sequences, more than 15% found once. Sequencing was done on a sample of PBMCs or a T cell subset sorted from them (not recorded which). The J gene is TRBJ2-4, the V gene TRBV6-2 or TRBV6-3; D gene ambiguous. The clonotype originates from an adult woman who had mild COVID-19 (a few samples of this study predate the infection). Cell type and time point are not known. The CDR3 region has the DNA TGTGCCAGCCGGGCCTCGTCGGGCAAAAACATTCAGTACTTC. Translating gives CASRASSGKNIQYF.